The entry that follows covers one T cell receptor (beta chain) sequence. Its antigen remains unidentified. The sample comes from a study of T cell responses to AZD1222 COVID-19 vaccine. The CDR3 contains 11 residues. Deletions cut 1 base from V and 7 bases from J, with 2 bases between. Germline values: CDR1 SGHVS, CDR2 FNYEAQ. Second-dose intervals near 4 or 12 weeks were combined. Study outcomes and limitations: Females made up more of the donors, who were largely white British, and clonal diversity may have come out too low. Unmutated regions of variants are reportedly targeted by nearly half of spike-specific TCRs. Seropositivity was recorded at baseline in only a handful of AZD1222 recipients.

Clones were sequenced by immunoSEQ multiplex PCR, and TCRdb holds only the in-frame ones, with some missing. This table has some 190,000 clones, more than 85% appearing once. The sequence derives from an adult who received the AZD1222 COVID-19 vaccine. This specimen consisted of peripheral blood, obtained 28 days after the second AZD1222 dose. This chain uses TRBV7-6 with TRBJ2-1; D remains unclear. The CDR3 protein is CASSLGNEQFF. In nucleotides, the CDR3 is TGTGCCAGCAGCTTAGGGAATGAGCAGTTCTTC.